This record looks at one T cell receptor (beta chain) sequence and its context. Its target is unknown. This entry belongs to a study of cytomegalovirus exposure and HLA in healthy donors. General study findings and limits: Among the CMV-associated chains, three were confirmed in vitro as specific for CMV antigens. Despite most TCR sequences being rare, some public TCRs occurred in many donors.

Data came from immunoSEQ multiplex PCR; TCRdb stores just in-frame clones and leaves some out. The top ten clones hold 2.9% of a sample with some 130,000 clones, 86% of them seen once. Sequenced sample: PBMCs. The source is a man aged 18 to 30 in good health and CMV-seronegative.

The CDR3 loop is CASSPPGQGFADTQYF. The DNA for the CDR3 is TGTGCCAGCTCACCACCGGGACAGGGGTTTGCAGATACGCAGTATTTT. The rearrangement uses TRBV18 and TRBJ2-3; 10 positions match TRBD1. Germline-derived CDR1 and CDR2 are KGHSH and LQKENI. The CDR3 sequence is 16 residues long. With 0 bases clipped from V and 4 bases from J, the junction kept 4 bases outside the gene matches.